The 6 T cell receptor beta chains presented below share a single source sample, sequenced in a study of blood T cells in healthy people across ages. With a J-beta primer mix and a sample-barcoded 5' primer, a second PCR ran roughly 6 to 12 cycles. Via MiXCR, TCRdb re-called the 5' RACE reads, giving one row per CDR3 protein. The sample has about 800,000 distinct CDR3 sequences, about 25% seen once. The sample also formed part of further work on T cells of mothers and their children.

Sequencing was performed on blood. The source is a boy aged 5 to 17 in good health.

In its sample, this clonotype was seen a few times. The chain joins TRBV2 to TRBJ2-3, with 9 nucleotides matching TRBD2. J was trimmed by 6 bases and V by 6 bases; bases with no gene match: 13. The CDR3 is 16 residues long. Germline loops: CDR1 SNHLY, CDR2 FYNNEI. The CDR3 region is CASSPPGAGGLDTQYF. DNA for the CDR3: TGTGCCAGCAGCCCTCCTGGCGCGGGGGGGCTTGATACGCAGTATTTT.

The rearrangement links TRBV14 to TRBJ2-7; possible D gene TRBD2, 6 bases. Trimming removed 0 bases at V and 0 bases at J, with 12 bases between. This CDR3 has 16 amino acids. Germline V gene lookup returns CDR1 SGHDN and CDR2 FVKESK. CDR3 residues: CASSQDYGGFSYEQYF. CDR3 sequence (DNA): TGTGCCAGCAGCCAAGATTATGGGGGGTTCTCCTACGAGCAGTACTTC.

V is TRBV6-6 and J is TRBJ2-5; D is undetermined. Trimming cost V 1 base and J 5 bases, with 11 bases left between them. This CDR3 has 14 residues. Germline-derived CDR1 and CDR2 are MNHNY and SVGAGI (reference sequence). CDR3 amino acids: CASSYYSQGETQYF. The CDR3 coding sequence is TGTGCCAGCAGTTACTACAGCCAAGGGGAGACCCAGTACTTC.

In this sample, this clonotype turned up a few times. A much larger clone lies a single base off, so this may be a read error. The rearrangement joins TRBV20-1 to TRBJ2-5; D might be TRBD2 (6 bases). The last part of the DNA fits TRBJ2-1 better; the J call may be wrong. Germline loops: CDR1 DFQATT, CDR2 SNEGSKA (reference sequence). The CDR3 runs 13 residues. DNA for the CDR3: TGCAGTGCTAGAGATGGGGGGATCAATGGGCAGTTCTTC. It specifies CSARDGGINGQFF.

The chain recombines TRBV6-5 with TRBJ2-1; TRBD1 matches at 7 bases. This CDR3 is built from 14 residues. CDR1 and CDR2 from the germline V gene are MNHEY and SVGAGI. With V trimmed by 5 bases and J by 8 bases, 9 bases remained unmatched. CDR3 in DNA: TGTGCCAGCAGTGTTGTGACAGGGTTGGATGAGCAGTTCTTC. Encoded protein: CASSVVTGLDEQFF.

This clonotype occurred many times. The chain couples TRBV29-1 to TRBJ1-2, with TRBD1 as a possible D gene (6 bases). The CDR3 extends over 12 amino acids. CDR1 SQVTM and CDR2 ANQGSEA come from the germline V gene. Deletions cut 5 bases from V and 2 bases from J, with 9 bases between. CDR3 in amino acids: CSVYGQNYGYTF. The CDR3 nucleotides read TGCAGCGTTTACGGACAGAACTATGGCTACACCTTC. Variable domain in full (rest from reference TRBV29-1 and TRBJ1-2): SAVISQKPSRDICQRGTSLTIQCQVDSQVTMMFWYRQQPGQSLTLIATANQGSEATYESGFVIDKFPISRPNLTFSTLTVSNMSPEDSSIYLCSVYGQNYGYTFGSGTRLTVV.